The rows below give T cell receptor beta chains drawn from one sample of a study of blood T cell repertoires in COVID-19. The assay was immunoSEQ multiplex PCR, and TCRdb's table has in-frame clones only and misses some. In the table there are 450,000 or so clones, roughly 87% of which are singletons. The material sequenced was peripheral blood. The receptors stem from a man aged 18 to 29 with COVID-19, enrolled during active disease. Both conserved end residues are trimmed from each CDR3. Fields, in order: J gene, V gene, CDR3 protein.

>TRBJ2-7|TRBV5-1
ASSPGLAGDYEQY
>TRBJ1-5|TRBV20-1
SASIVGDSEPQH
>TRBJ1-2|TRBV11-3
ASSLRGDGYT
>TRBJ1-1|TRBV4-1
ASSQRTGALNTEAF
>TRBJ1-2|TRBV9
ASTEGVKGGYT
>TRBJ2-3|TRBV5-5
ASSLDSGRTDTQY
>TRBJ2-3|TRBV7-6
ASSLGTSGRTDTQY
>TRBJ2-3|TRBV19
ASSLGLAGATDTQY
>TRBJ1-1|TRBV11-3
ASSAGYSFTEAF
>TRBJ1-5|TRBV6-5
ASRAGPSNQPQH
>TRBJ1-6|TRBV27
ASSLWGTNNSPLH
>TRBJ1-2|TRBV5-1
ASSLGDFRALEGYT
>TRBJ2-1|TRBV2
ASSEAGQTYNEQF
>TRBJ2-5|TRBV3-1/TRBV3-2
ASSHRLAGNQETQY
>TRBJ2-3|TRBV2
ASRDFSTDTQY
>TRBJ2-7|TRBV5-4
ASSGRDRASYEQY
>TRBJ2-7|TRBV5-4
ASSFRGGTYEQY
>TRBJ1-5|TRBV2
ASRTGAEGQPQH
>TRBJ2-3|TRBV9
ASSPPGVTDTQY
>TRBJ2-5|TRBV5-4
ASSFGLAGSQETQY
>TRBJ2-5|TRBV5-4
ASSRGTGGKGETQY
>TRBJ2-1|TRBV27
ASRVPGLAGRSNNEQF
>TRBJ1-6|TRBV3-1/TRBV3-2
ASSQGPGQASPLH
>TRBJ1-5|TRBV24-1
ATSDSGTGNQPQH
>TRBJ1-1|TRBV9
ASSVVRLGDTEAF
>TRBJ1-5|TRBV27
ASSLWGGSNQPQH
>TRBJ1-2|TRBV3-1/TRBV3-2
ASSPRDRGLGYT
>TRBJ1-2|TRBV5-5
ASSPWGANYGYT
>TRBJ2-3|TRBV4-1
ASSHRTSGGMADTQY
>TRBJ2-1|TRBV9
ASSVGLADEQF
>TRBJ2-1|TRBV5-1
ASSSGLLRGGAWNEQF
>TRBJ1-4|TRBV6-6
ASRWDREKLF
>TRBJ2-7|TRBV4-2
ASSQAGWGSEQY
>TRBJ2-1|TRBV5-1
ASKGTLAGANEQF
>TRBJ2-7|TRBV14
ASSQVGGTHDEQY
>TRBJ1-2|TRBV30
AWSAGSGLFYGYT
>TRBJ1-2|TRBV7-2
ASSLAQNYGYT
>TRBJ1-5|TRBV28
ASSTDRGLTPQH
>TRBJ2-5|TRBV28
ASSEDRKKETQY
>TRBJ2-7|TRBV30
AWSVGSNEQY
>TRBJ2-3|TRBV19
ASSFSGGTDTQY
>TRBJ2-2|TRBV5-4
ASRAGLAGTLF
>TRBJ2-3|TRBV6-1
ASSEESLQGWSDTQY
>TRBJ1-4|TRBV7-8
ASSSPGTGEEKLF
>TRBJ2-1|TRBV24-1
ATSDRGAGGGYNEQF
>TRBJ2-7|TRBV19
ASSTGLGEQY
>TRBJ2-2|TRBV5-1
ASSLAVTGGANTGELF
>TRBJ2-6|TRBV2
ASSVSSGANVLT
>TRBJ1-3|TRBV5-1
ASSLQGYSGNTIY
>TRBJ1-2|TRBV4-1
ASSQESNRGYT
>TRBJ2-7|TRBV3-1/TRBV3-2
ASRSSGRASYEQY
>TRBJ2-5|TRBV11-2
ASRPAFRETQY
>TRBJ2-7|TRBV29-1
SVERTGAPYEQY
>TRBJ1-1|TRBV18
ASSESLSTEAF
>TRBJ2-1|TRBV30
AWIASGSTHNEQF